One sample yielded the 30 T cell receptor beta chains listed below, sequenced in a study of cytomegalovirus exposure and HLA in healthy donors. PCR used 60 Vbeta primers and 13 Jbeta primers. Here immunoSEQ multiplex PCR was the method, and the copy in TCRdb shows in-frame clones only, minus some. The sample consists of around 99,000 clones, over 75% of them appearing once. Sequences were obtained from PBMCs. The receptors were gathered from a man aged 35 to 55 in good health and CMV-seronegative.

The chain employs TRBV28 and TRBJ2-5, with D hard to call. Germline V gene sequence: CDR1 MDHEN, CDR2 SYDVKM. The CDR3 extends over 11 amino acids. V lost 4 bases and J lost 5, with 5 bases in between. This chain's CDR3 is CASSSRETQYF. The CDR3 bases are TGTGCCAGCAGTTCGAGGGAGACCCAGTACTTC.

The rearrangement uses TRBV6-1 and TRBJ1-5, with D perhaps TRBD1 (5 bases). V lost 4 bases to trimming and J lost 4 bases, with 14 bases between them. The germline V gene encodes CDR1 MNHNS and CDR2 SASEGT. The CDR3 is 15 residues long. In DNA form, the CDR3 reads TGTGCCAGCAGTGGGGGGGACCGAGGGAATCAGCCCCAGCATTTT. Its translation is CASSGGDRGNQPQHF.

This clone was recorded a few times. V gene TRBV27 combines with J gene TRBJ1-5; possibly TRBD1 for D (6 bases). With 5 bases removed from V and 1 base from J, the gap between germline ends came to 12 bases. In germline, CDR1 is MNHEY, CDR2 SMNVEV (reference sequence). The CDR3 covers 15 residues. Here the CDR3 DNA reads TGTGCCAGCAGTCCACAGGGTGGCAGCAATCAGCCCCAGCATTTT. This encodes CASSPQGGSNQPQHF.

This clone appeared once. The CDR3 is CASSDPKTGGYNSPLHF. CDR3 in DNA: TGTGCCAGCAGTGACCCCAAGACAGGGGGCTATAATTCACCCCTCCACTTT. The chain has TRBV6-1 and TRBJ1-6; 9 bases are a match to TRBD1. Per the germline V gene, CDR1 is MNHNS and CDR2 is SASEGT. The junction had 6 bases not matched to a gene; V was cut back by 3 bases and J by 3 bases. The length of the CDR3 is 17 residues.

The chain recombines TRBV28 with TRBJ2-5; 15 bases align to TRBD2. The last part of the DNA fits TRBJ2-7 better; the J call may be wrong. This CDR3 spans 14 amino acids. Germline V gene lookup returns CDR1 MDHEN and CDR2 SYDVKM. The CDR3 sequence: CASGLGLAGGEQYF. Written as DNA, the CDR3 is TGTGCCAGCGGTCTGGGACTAGCGGGAGGCGAGCAGTACTTC.

V usage is TRBV2 and J usage is TRBJ1-3, with D hard to call. Germline CDR1 is SNHLY and CDR2 is FYNNEI. V was pared by 5 bases and J by 1 base, with 9 bases between. The CDR3 is 14 residues long. This CDR3 is CASSPDGSGNTIYF. The CDR3 DNA is TGTGCCAGCAGTCCCGACGGGTCTGGAAACACCATATATTTT.

The V call is TRBV5-1, the J call TRBJ2-1, with D tentatively TRBD2 (5 bases). This CDR3 is 15 amino acids long. Germline V CDR1 and CDR2: SGHRS, YFSETQ. With 1 base removed from V and 5 bases from J, the gap between germline ends came to 13 bases. The CDR3 region is CASSLSGRENNEQFF. CDR3 DNA: TGCGCCAGCAGCTTGTCGGGAAGGGAAAACAATGAGCAGTTCTTC.

The rearrangement links TRBV10-1 to TRBJ2-5; 7 bases match TRBD2. V dropped 0 bases and J dropped 2; count of bases not matched to a gene: 6. Per the germline V gene, CDR1 is WNHNN and CDR2 is SYGVQD (reference sequence). CDR3 length equals 16 residues. The CDR3 DNA is TGCGCCAGCAGTGAGTCGCCTAGCGGCGTTCAAGAGACCCAGTACTTC. It is translated as CASSESPSGVQETQYF.

The chain uses TRBV30 and TRBJ2-1; 7 bases map to TRBD1. Germline V lookup: CDR1 GTSNPN, CDR2 SVGIG (reference sequence). The trim removed 0 bases at V and 4 bases at J, leaving 6 bases unmatched. The CDR3 length is 15 residues. DNA for the CDR3: TGTGCCTGGAGTGTAAACAGGGGTACATACAATGAGCAGTTCTTC. Translated: CAWSVNRGTYNEQFF.

This sequence joins TRBV29-1 and TRBJ2-5; D remains ambiguous. Deletions cut 7 bases from V and 1 base from J, with 10 bases between. The CDR3 is 12 amino acids. CDR1 and CDR2 (germline): SQVTM, ANQGSEA. The CDR3: CSAAHSQETQYF. The CDR3 nucleotides are TGCAGCGCCGCTCACAGCCAAGAGACCCAGTACTTC.

The chain is built from TRBV7-9 and TRBJ2-2; TRBD1 matches 8 bases. CDR3 length: 17 residues. Trimming cost V 4 bases and J 3 bases; bases outside gene matches: 10. The V gene's germline CDR1 is SEHNR and CDR2 FQNEAQ (reference sequence). In DNA, the CDR3 is TGTGCCAGCAGCTGGAAAATTGGACAGGGTGACACCGGGGAGCTGTTTTTT. Translation gives CASSWKIGQGDTGELFF.

The CDR3 nucleotides read TGTGCCAGCAGTAGAGGGACTAGCGGGACTCAGGAGCAGTTCTTC. As protein: CASSRGTSGTQEQFF. This chain joins TRBV6-5 and TRBJ2-1; 13 bases match TRBD2. Germline V CDR1 and CDR2: MNHEY, SVGAGI. Germline trimming cut 5 bases from V and 10 bases from J; bases unmatched to any gene: 8. The CDR3 spans 15 residues.

The V gene is TRBV2, the J gene TRBJ2-1; TRBD2 matches 9 bases. The CDR3 totals 14 residues. V shed 8 bases, J shed 2 bases, and the junction held 4 bases outside the gene matches. The germline V gene encodes CDR1 SNHLY and CDR2 FYNNEI. The CDR3 is CASDGGGAYNEQFF. The CDR3 DNA follows: TGTGCCAGCGATGGCGGGGGGGCCTACAATGAGCAGTTCTTC.

The chain has TRBV19 and TRBJ2-1, with 10 bases identical to TRBD2. V was clipped by 7 bases and J by 8 bases; unmatched bases: 8. This CDR3 is built from 14 residues. CDR1 is LNHDA, CDR2 SQIVND, per germline (reference sequence). CDR3 in DNA: TGTGCCAGTACCCCGGGACTAGCGTCTTATGAGCAGTTCTTC. Protein: CASTPGLASYEQFF.

The rearrangement uses TRBV6-5 and TRBJ1-4, with no clear D. The CDR3 is 14 amino acids. The V end was cut by 7 bases, the J end by 8 bases, with 17 bases between. Germline values: CDR1 MNHEY, CDR2 SVGAGI. The DNA of the CDR3 is TGTGCCAGCAAAAACCTACTTCCGGGGGAAAAACTGTTTTTT. Its translation is CASKNLLPGEKLFF.

This chain connects TRBV2 to TRBJ1-2, with 7 positions matching TRBD1. CDR3 length equals 14 residues. Germline-derived CDR1 and CDR2 are SNHLY and FYNNEI. V shed 6 bases and J 0 bases; nucleotides not matched to a gene: 4. CDR3 residues: CASRAGTANYGYTF. CDR3 DNA sequence: TGTGCCAGCAGGGCCGGGACAGCTAACTATGGCTACACCTTC.

The CDR3 region is CASSYQGPQNEQFF. For the CDR3, the DNA is TGTGCCAGCAGTTATCAGGGGCCACAAAATGAGCAGTTCTTC. The rearrangement uses TRBV27 and TRBJ2-1; the D gene is possibly TRBD1 (6 bases). Trimming pared 4 bases from V and 7 bases from J, leaving 14 bases between. This CDR3 region has 14 residues. The germline V gene encodes CDR1 MNHEY and CDR2 SMNVEV (reference sequence).

V and J are TRBV4-1 and TRBJ1-3; 10 bases fit TRBD1. This CDR3 has 21 amino acids. V lost 2 bases and J lost 0; bases outside the gene matches: 16. CDR1 is MGHRA, CDR2 YSYEKL, per germline. The CDR3 coding sequence is TGCGCCAGCAGCCAAAGAATACCGGGACAGGGGCTATGGAGCTCTGGAAACACCATATATTTT. Translated: CASSQRIPGQGLWSSGNTIYF.

The rearrangement joins TRBV15 to TRBJ1-6; D is unclear. Germline V gene data show CDR1 as LNHNV and CDR2 as YYDKDF (reference sequence). The CDR3 spans 15 residues. V dropped 6 bases and J dropped 7 bases, with 16 bases sitting between them. CDR3 loop: CATSPDNSPNSPLHF. The CDR3 DNA follows: TGTGCCACCAGTCCCGATAACTCCCCGAATTCACCCCTCCACTTT.

The genes are TRBV5-5 and TRBJ2-2, with 11 bases lining up with TRBD2. The J segment lost 7 bases and the V segment lost 2 bases, leaving 7 bases of the junction unmatched. The germline CDR1 and CDR2 sequences are SGHKS and YYEKEE (reference sequence). The CDR3 loop spans 16 amino acids. In nucleotides, the CDR3 is TGTGCCAGCAGCTTTTGGCTAGCGGGAGGTCTCGGGGAGCTGTTTTTT. This translates into CASSFWLAGGLGELFF.

V and J are TRBV7-9 and TRBJ1-1; no definite D call. CDR3 length: 14 amino acids. V was trimmed by 5 bases and J by 5 bases, leaving 15 bases between them. Germline CDR1 and CDR2: SEHNR and FQNEAQ (reference sequence). In nucleotides, the CDR3 is TGTGCCAGCAGCCTACAGAAGACGGGGACTGAAGCTTTCTTT. This translates into CASSLQKTGTEAFF.

The rearrangement uses TRBV5-1 and TRBJ2-1, with D uncertain. Trimming stripped 6 bases from V and 3 bases from J, with 13 bases between. The length of the CDR3 is 14 residues. Germline V CDR1 and CDR2: SGHRS, YFSETQ. CDR3: CASTGSASYNEQFF. The CDR3 nucleotides read TGCGCCAGCACGGGTTCCGCTAGCTACAATGAGCAGTTCTTC.

The chain couples TRBV28 to TRBJ2-7; possibly TRBD1 for D (5 bases). CDR1 is MDHEN, CDR2 SYDVKM, per germline. CDR3 length: 15 amino acids. V was pared by 0 bases and J by 5 bases, with 14 bases between. The CDR3 reads CASSLWGKRGDEQYF. The CDR3 DNA reads TGTGCCAGCAGTTTATGGGGGAAAAGGGGCGACGAGCAGTACTTC.

The rearrangement joins TRBV28 to TRBJ1-2, with TRBD1 as a possible D gene (6 bases). The CDR3 has 15 amino acids. In germline, CDR1 is MDHEN, CDR2 SYDVKM. The V end lost 3 bases, the J end lost 4 bases, and 15 bases lay between the germline ends. CDR3 nucleotides: TGTGCCAGCAGTTTTCCCCAGGGGCTAGGCTATGGCTACACCTTC. Amino acids: CASSFPQGLGYGYTF.

The CDR3: CASSQGGLAGKVGEQYF. In DNA form, the CDR3 reads TGTGCCAGCAGCCAGGGGGGGCTAGCGGGCAAGGTCGGAGAGCAGTACTTC. The J gene is TRBJ2-7, the V gene TRBV7-2; D possibly corresponds to TRBD2 (8 bases). Germline CDR1 SGHTA, CDR2 FQGNSA. The CDR3 runs 17 residues. The V end lost 5 bases, the J end lost 7 bases, and 27 bases lay between the germline ends.

This chain uses TRBV7-9 with TRBJ1-1; D not certain. V gave up 4 bases and J gave up 0 bases, with 12 bases separating them. This CDR3 comprises 15 residues. CDR1 and CDR2 from the germline V gene are SEHNR and FQNEAQ (reference sequence). The DNA for the CDR3 is TGTGCCAGCAGCTGGGGAGGAGGGATGAACACTGAAGCTTTCTTT. Translated, it gives CASSWGGGMNTEAFF.

The V gene is TRBV19, the J gene TRBJ1-1, with D unresolved. Trimming took off 2 bases at V and 1 base at J, with 5 bases between the two ends. There are 13 residues in the CDR3. Germline V gene sequence: CDR1 LNHDA, CDR2 SQIVND (reference sequence). As DNA, the CDR3 is TGTGCCAGTAGTATAACACCGAACACTGAAGCTTTCTTT. Amino acids: CASSITPNTEAFF.

This clone has just one count. The chain recombines TRBV6-5 with TRBJ1-6; D is unclear. V lost 8 bases to trimming and J lost 2 bases, with 10 bases between them. CDR1 is MNHEY and CDR2 is SVGAGI in the germline V gene. The CDR3 runs to 14 residues. For the CDR3, the DNA is TGTGCCAGCTCTTCCGGGGCCTATAATTCACCCCTCCACTTT. Translation: CASSSGAYNSPLHF.

The chain recombines TRBV10-3 with TRBJ1-1; D remains ambiguous. Deletions cut 9 bases from V and 2 bases from J, with 13 bases between. The germline V gene has CDR1 ENHRY and CDR2 SYGVKD. The CDR3 runs to 13 residues. The CDR3 here is CAMSPQYNTEAFF. CDR3 DNA: TGTGCCATGTCCCCTCAGTACAACACTGAAGCTTTCTTT.

This clone has more than one count but fewer than ten. The V gene is TRBV7-9, the J gene TRBJ2-5; D remains ambiguous. The CDR3 length is 15 residues. From germline, CDR1 is SEHNR and CDR2 FQNEAQ (reference sequence). Between the trimmed V and J ends, which lost 2 bases and 1 base, there was a span of 11 bases. CDR3 in amino acids: CASSLSRRTQETQYF. As DNA, the CDR3 is TGTGCCAGCAGCTTAAGTCGCAGAACCCAAGAGACCCAGTACTTC.